This paragraph covers one T cell receptor beta chain sequence. The data were obtained in a study of cytomegalovirus exposure and HLA in healthy donors. The PCR ran on 60 Vbeta and 13 Jbeta primers. Repertoires were generated with immunoSEQ multiplex PCR, while TCRdb's copy carries only in-frame clones and drops some. The repertoire table contains under 200,000 clones. V shed 2 bases and J shed 5 bases, with 12 bases lying between them. CDR1 is MNHEY and CDR2 is SMNVEV in the germline V gene (reference sequence). This CDR3 has 14 amino acids. The chain joins TRBV27 to TRBJ2-5, with D unclear. What was sequenced was PBMCs. The TCR sequence derives from a man aged 25 to 40 in good health and CMV-seronegative. The CDR3: CASSLRRFGETQYF. The CDR3 coding sequence is TGTGCCAGCAGTTTACGGCGGTTCGGCGAGACCCAGTACTTC.